This T cell receptor beta chain was recorded in a study of long-term antiretroviral therapy in people with HIV. Overall study findings and caveats: Repertoire composition at all time points was dominated by clones that had expanded before ART.

The CDR3 consists of 15 residues. V was cut by 5 bases and J by 2 bases, with 10 bases left in between. Germline CDR1 and CDR2: LNHDA and SQIVND (reference sequence). A v3.0 immunoSEQ assay was performed at survey level. Sequencing used immunoSEQ multiplex PCR; TCRdb keeps in-frame clones, though not all of them. This table holds some 35,000 clones, around 79% found once. All donors provided no fewer than one pre-ART and no fewer than two post-ART PBMC samples. The sample holds one count of this clone. Its target is not known. The material sequenced was unsorted PBMCs, taken 0.6 years after starting antiretroviral therapy. The TCR comes from a young man with HIV. The gene calls are TRBV19 and TRBJ2-6; no definite D call. The CDR3 sequence: CASSPAQTGANVLTF. CDR3 sequence (DNA): TGTGCCAGTAGTCCCGCCCAGACTGGGGCCAACGTCCTGACTTTC.